Sequencing of this T cell receptor (beta chain) was carried out in a study of blood T cell repertoires in COVID-19. This CDR3 has 15 amino acids. V shed 1 base, J shed 8 bases, and the junction held 9 bases outside the gene matches. CDR1 SGHVS and CDR2 FQNEAQ come from the germline V gene. In the authors' methods: Cell counts per sample came from amplifying reference gene primers. Data came from immunoSEQ multiplex PCR; TCRdb stores just in-frame clones and leaves some out. Clone size and V and J calls were adopted from that table, with D and trimming inferred from the DNA. This table holds about 140,000 clones, 70% to 80% found once. In its sample, this clone was seen once.

This chain connects TRBV7-8 to TRBJ1-1; 8 bases line up with TRBD1. This TCR came from a woman older than 75 with active or convalescent COVID-19. Sequenced sample: peripheral blood. The CDR3 DNA sequence: TGTGCCAGCAGCTTAGGAGTAGGGACAGGTGGGGAAGCTTTCTTT. Translating gives CASSLGVGTGGEAFF.